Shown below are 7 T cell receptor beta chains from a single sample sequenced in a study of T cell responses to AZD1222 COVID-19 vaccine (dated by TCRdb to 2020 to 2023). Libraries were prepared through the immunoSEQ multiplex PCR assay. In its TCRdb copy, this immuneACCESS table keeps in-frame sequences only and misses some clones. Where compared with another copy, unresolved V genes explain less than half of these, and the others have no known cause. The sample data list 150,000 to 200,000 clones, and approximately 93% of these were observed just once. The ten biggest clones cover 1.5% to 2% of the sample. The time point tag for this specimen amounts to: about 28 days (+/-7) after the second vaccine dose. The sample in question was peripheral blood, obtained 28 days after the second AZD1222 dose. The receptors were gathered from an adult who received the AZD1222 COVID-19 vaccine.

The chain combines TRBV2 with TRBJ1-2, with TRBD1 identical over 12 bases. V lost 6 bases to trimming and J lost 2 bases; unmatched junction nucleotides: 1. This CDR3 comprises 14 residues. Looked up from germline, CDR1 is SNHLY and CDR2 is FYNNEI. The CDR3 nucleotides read TGTGCCAGCAGGGGGACAGGGGGCAACTATGGCTACACCTTC. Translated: CASRGTGGNYGYTF.

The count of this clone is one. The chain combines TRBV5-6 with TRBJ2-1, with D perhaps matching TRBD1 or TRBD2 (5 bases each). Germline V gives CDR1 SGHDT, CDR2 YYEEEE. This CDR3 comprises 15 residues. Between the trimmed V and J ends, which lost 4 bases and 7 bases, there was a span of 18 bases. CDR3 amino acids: CASSLWMGVLNEQFF. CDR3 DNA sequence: TGTGCCAGCAGCCTCTGGATGGGGGTATTGAATGAGCAGTTCTTC.

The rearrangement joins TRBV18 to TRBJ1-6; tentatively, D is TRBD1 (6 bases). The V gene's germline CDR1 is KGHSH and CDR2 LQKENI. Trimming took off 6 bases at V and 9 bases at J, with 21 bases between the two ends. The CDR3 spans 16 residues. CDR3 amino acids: CASSRTSGTLSSPLHF. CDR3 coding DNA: TGTGCCAGCTCGCGAACTTCCGGGACACTCTCTTCACCCCTCCACTTT.

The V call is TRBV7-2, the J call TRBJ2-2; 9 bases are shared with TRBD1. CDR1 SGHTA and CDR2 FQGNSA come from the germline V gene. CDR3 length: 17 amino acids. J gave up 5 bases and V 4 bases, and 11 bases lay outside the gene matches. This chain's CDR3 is CASSSRWGQGKTGELFF. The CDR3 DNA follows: TGTGCCAGCAGCTCGAGGTGGGGACAGGGAAAAACCGGGGAGCTGTTTTTT.

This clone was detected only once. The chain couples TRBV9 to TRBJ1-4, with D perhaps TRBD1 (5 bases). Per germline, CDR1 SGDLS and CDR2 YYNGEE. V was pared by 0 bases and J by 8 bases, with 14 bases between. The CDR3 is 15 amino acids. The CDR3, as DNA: TGTGCCAGCAGCGTAGCGGGGGGGTTGGTCGAAAAACTGTTTTTT. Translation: CASSVAGGLVEKLFF.

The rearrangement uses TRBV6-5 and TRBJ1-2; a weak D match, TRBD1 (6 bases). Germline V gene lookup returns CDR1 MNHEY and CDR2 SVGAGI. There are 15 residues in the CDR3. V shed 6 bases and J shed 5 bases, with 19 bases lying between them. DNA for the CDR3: TGTGCCAGCAGAGTGGGGGCGGGGAGGCTATATGGCTACACCTTC. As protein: CASRVGAGRLYGYTF.

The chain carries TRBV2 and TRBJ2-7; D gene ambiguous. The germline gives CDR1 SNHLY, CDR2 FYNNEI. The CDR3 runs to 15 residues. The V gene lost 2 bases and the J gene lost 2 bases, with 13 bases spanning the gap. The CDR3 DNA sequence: TGTGCCAGCAGTGAAATGAGGTTTCGCACCTACGAGCAGTACTTC. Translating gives CASSEMRFRTYEQYF.